The 26 T cell receptor beta chains in this list originate from one sample, sequenced in a study of breast tumors, draining lymph nodes, adjacent tissues. TCRdb re-called the multiplex PCR reads through MiXCR, storing one row per CDR3 protein. The sample holds over 200,000 distinct CDR3 sequences, about a third seen once. The lymph nodes were axillary draining lymph nodes from breast cancer patients. Sequencing was carried out using axillary lymph node tissue. These receptors came from a female donor with breast cancer. Some clones in this sample may be carry-over from other donors' samples.

The DNA of the CDR3 is TGTGCCAGCAGTCACCCAACGGGGGTCACTGGAAACACCATATATTTT. This encodes CASSHPTGVTGNTIYF. The gene calls are TRBV6-2 or TRBV6-3 and TRBJ1-3; D possibly corresponds to TRBD1 (5 bases). Trimming left V 5 bases short and J 2 bases short, with 16 bases between. Germline values: CDR1 MNHEY, CDR2 SVGEGT. The CDR3 has 16 amino acids.

The chain employs TRBV2 and TRBJ1-5, with D perhaps TRBD1 (5 bases). The CDR3 consists of 12 residues. V was cut by 8 bases and J by 5 bases, with 10 bases left in between. Germline V gene sequence: CDR1 SNHLY, CDR2 FYNNEI. DNA of the CDR3: TGTGCCAGCCGGGACGGCTATCAGCCCCAGCATTTT. Translated, it gives CASRDGYQPQHF.

V usage is TRBV24-1 and J usage is TRBJ2-3; D remains unclear. With 2 bases removed from V and 3 bases from J, the gap between germline ends came to 5 bases. The germline V gene encodes CDR1 KGHDR and CDR2 SFDVKD. The CDR3 runs to 13 residues. The CDR3, as DNA: TGTGCCACCAGTGATTCCCAGACAGATACGCAGTATTTT. It yields the protein CATSDSQTDTQYF.

This clonotype appeared many times. A read error may explain this, as a much larger clone is one base away. This chain connects TRBV20-1 to TRBJ2-5; D not resolved. Trimming removed 1 base at V and 7 bases at J, with 16 bases between. CDR1 and CDR2 from the germline V gene are DFQATT and SNEGSKA (reference sequence). This CDR3 contains 14 residues. The CDR3 DNA is TGCAGTGCTAGAGTCCCAGGCAGACGAGCGACCCAGTACTTC. Protein: CSARVPGRRATQYF.

The table lists this clonotype with many counts. The CDR3 here is CASSTRGNSYNEQFF. The CDR3 DNA reads TGTGCCAGCAGCACCAGGGGGAACTCCTACAATGAGCAGTTCTTC. The chain uses TRBV7-8 and TRBJ2-1, with 7 bases identical to TRBD1. The CDR3 has 15 amino acids. The germline gives CDR1 SGHVS, CDR2 FQNEAQ. The V gene end was trimmed by 5 bases and the J gene end by 0 bases; junction bases not matched to a gene: 4.

V and J are TRBV3-2 and TRBJ2-3; TRBD2 is the table's D call, not checked against the DNA. TRBV3-2 is a pseudogene locus. The CDR3 loop spans 19 amino acids. The CDR3 sequence: CATSRSGTSGRASADTQYF. CDR3 DNA: TGTGCCACCTCTAGATCCGGGACTAGCGGGAGGGCCTCGGCAGATACGCAGTATTTT.

This clonotype appeared many times. Since no conserved phenylalanine or tryptophan closes the CDR3, a read error is the likely cause. The DNA is omitted, as the CDR3 cannot be located on it reliably, and the CDR3 follows TCRdb's listing. This chain links TRBV7-8 with TRBJ2-3. CDR1 and CDR2 from the germline V gene are SGHVS and FQNEAQ. The CDR3 spans 11 residues, counting both ends. This chain's CDR3 is CASSLGPETST.

This clonotype has ten or more counts. The chain uses TRBV5-1 and TRBJ2-3; a possible D gene is TRBD2 (6 bases). V was pared by 3 bases and J by 2 bases, with 10 bases between. This CDR3 comprises 14 residues. Germline V gives CDR1 SGHRS, CDR2 YFSETQ. The CDR3 here is CASSYSGPTDTQYF. CDR3 sequence (DNA): TGCGCCAGCAGCTATAGCGGCCCCACAGATACGCAGTATTTT. The full variable domain, with the rest looked up from reference TRBV5-1 and TRBJ2-3, is KAGVTQTPRYLIKTRGQQVTLSCSPISGHRSVSWYQQTPGQGLQFLFEYFSETQRNKGNFPGRFSGRQFSNSRSEMNVSTLELGDSALYLCASSYSGPTDTQYFGPGTRLTVL.

The CDR3 loop is CATSERDRTFQETQYF. CDR3 in DNA: TGTGCCACCAGTGAAAGGGACAGGACCTTCCAAGAGACCCAGTACTTC. The gene calls are TRBV24-1 and TRBJ2-5; 8 nucleotides agree with TRBD1. The CDR3 runs to 16 residues. Losses at the gene ends were 4 bases for V and 1 base for J; bases not matched to a gene: 7. Germline V gene lookup returns CDR1 KGHDR and CDR2 SFDVKD.

The chain is built from TRBV5-1 and TRBJ1-4; D is possibly TRBD1 (5 bases). The CDR3 has 14 amino acids. Trimming removed 0 bases from V and 7 bases from J, with 10 bases in between. CDR1 SGHRS and CDR2 YFSETQ come from the germline V gene. This chain's CDR3 is CASSLAGPGEKLFF. CDR3 bases: TGCGCCAGCAGCTTGGCAGGGCCAGGTGAAAAACTGTTTTTT.

The rearrangement joins TRBV14 to TRBJ2-5; D is uncertain. Germline V gives CDR1 SGHDN, CDR2 FVKESK. Trimming removed 4 bases from V and 2 bases from J, with 8 bases in between. The CDR3 has 13 amino acids. CDR3: CASSLAEQETQYF. In DNA form, the CDR3 reads TGTGCCAGCAGCCTAGCAGAACAAGAGACCCAGTACTTC.

This clonotype was seen many times. This chain uses TRBV28 with TRBJ1-5; D remains unclear. The germline CDR1 and CDR2 sequences are MDHEN and SYDVKM. V lost 5 bases and J lost 3, with 8 bases in between. The CDR3 spans 13 residues. The CDR3 here is CASSPRDNQPQHF. DNA for the CDR3: TGTGCCAGCAGTCCTCGGGACAATCAGCCCCAGCATTTT.

The V and J genes are TRBV18 and TRBJ2-5, with a tentative D call TRBD1 (5 bases). CDR1 is KGHSH and CDR2 is LQKENI in the germline V gene. The CDR3 has 16 residues. V lost 2 bases and J lost 2, with 15 bases in between. The CDR3 here is CASSPLRGAGQETQYF. The CDR3 nucleotides are TGTGCCAGCTCACCATTAAGGGGCGCCGGGCAAGAGACCCAGTACTTC.

Comment on this clonotype: Mismatch with germline at one junction end may stem from a read error. V is TRBV9 and J is TRBJ2-7; 8 bases match TRBD2. The CDR3 is made up of 14 amino acids. The V gene's germline CDR1 is SGDLS and CDR2 YYNGEE. CDR3 amino acids: CVSSVGLASYEQYF. The CDR3, as DNA: TGTGTCAGCAGCGTAGGACTAGCTTCCTACGAGCAGTACTTC.

This clonotype was observed many times. The chain employs TRBV6-5 and TRBJ2-1; maybe TRBD2 (6 bases). Trimming shortened V by 5 bases and J by 8 bases, and 16 bases separated the two germline ends. Germline V gene sequence: CDR1 MNHEY, CDR2 SVGAGI. CDR3 length: 14 amino acids. The chain's CDR3 is CASSPAGSTYEQFF. The CDR3 nucleotides are TGTGCCAGCAGTCCTGCCGGGAGTACATATGAGCAGTTCTTC.

This clonotype has a handful of counts. The chain has TRBV6-1 and TRBJ1-1; tentative D call: TRBD1 (6 bases). V was clipped by 7 bases and J by 0 bases, with 27 bases between them. This CDR3 has 19 residues. Germline V gene data show CDR1 as MNHNS and CDR2 as SASEGT. The CDR3 loop is CASNDRGGHGGSMNTEAFF. The CDR3 nucleotides read TGTGCCAGCAATGATCGGGGTGGGCACGGGGGCTCGATGAACACTGAAGCTTTCTTT.

Comments on this clonotype: A single base separates this from a much larger clone, so it may be a read error. The rearrangement links TRBV20-1 to TRBJ1-6; 8 bases line up with TRBD1. Germline loops: CDR1 DFQATT, CDR2 SNEGSKA (reference sequence). This CDR3 has 19 residues. CDR3 loop: CSALRTGGRANIPNSLLHF. The DNA of the CDR3 is TGCAGTGCCTTACGTACAGGGGGAAGAGCGAACATCCCAAATTCACTCCTCCACTTT.

This clonotype appeared a few times. This chain connects TRBV9 to TRBJ2-3; TRBD2 matches 9 bases. The CDR3 extends over 15 amino acids. V lost 0 bases, J lost 4 bases, and 3 bases stayed unmatched. Germline V gene sequence: CDR1 SGDLS, CDR2 YYNGEE. In nucleotides, the CDR3 is TGTGCCAGCAGCGTAGGGGCTAGCGGGGCAGATACGCAGTATTTT. As protein: CASSVGASGADTQYF.

This clonotype has at least ten counts. This chain uses TRBV25-1 with TRBJ1-5; TRBD1 is a possible D gene (5 bases). Germline-derived CDR1 and CDR2 are MGHDK and SYGVNS. This CDR3 comprises 14 residues. With 1 base removed from V and 7 bases from J, the gap between germline ends came to 11 bases. In DNA form, the CDR3 reads TGTGCCAGCAGTGAATCCCACCGGGACCAGCCCCAGCATTTT. This sequence encodes CASSESHRDQPQHF.

The chain couples TRBV4-1 to TRBJ1-4; D might be TRBD1 (6 bases). CDR1 is MGHRA, CDR2 YSYEKL, per germline. The CDR3 extends over 16 amino acids. Trimming cost V 3 bases and J 7 bases, with 18 bases left between them. In nucleotides, the CDR3 is TGCGCCAGCAGCCAGGAGCGAGGGGGGAAAAGTGAAAAACTGTTTTTT. Protein: CASSQERGGKSEKLFF.

The V and J genes are TRBV11-2 and TRBJ1-3, with D unresolved. The V end was cut by 2 bases, the J end by 4 bases, with 15 bases between. Germline lookup yields CDR1 SGHAT and CDR2 FQNNGV. The CDR3 is made up of 16 amino acids. DNA for the CDR3: TGTGCCAGCAGCTTAAGGGCCGGCGGATTAGGAAACACCATATATTTT. Encoded protein: CASSLRAGGLGNTIYF.

This clonotype was counted a single time. The chain links TRBV4-1 to TRBJ2-2; TRBD2 matches at 7 bases. J lost 7 bases, V lost 0 bases, and 5 bases had no gene match. The CDR3 loop spans 15 amino acids. CDR1 and CDR2 from the germline V gene are MGHRA and YSYEKL. CDR3 coding DNA: TGCGCCAGCAGCCAAGAGGGCAGGACTAGCGGGGAGCTGTTTTTT. Protein sequence: CASSQEGRTSGELFF.

This clonotype was recorded many times. J is TRBJ2-5 and V is TRBV5-1, with 10 bases lining up with TRBD2. The CDR3 covers 16 residues. The germline CDR1 and CDR2 sequences are SGHRS and YFSETQ. After removal of 1 base from V and 5 bases from J, the junction contained 8 bases not matched to a gene. CDR3 protein: CASSLQAGGLQETQYF. The CDR3, as DNA: TGCGCCAGCAGCTTGCAAGCGGGAGGGCTGCAGGAGACCCAGTACTTC.

V is TRBV12-3 or TRBV12-4 and J is TRBJ1-1; 7 bases fit TRBD1. The CDR3 has 15 residues. Trimming removed 6 bases from V and 2 bases from J; junction bases left unmatched: 9. The CDR3 loop reads CASSPRGQINTEAFF. In DNA, the CDR3 is TGTGCCAGCAGCCCCCGGGGACAGATAAACACTGAAGCTTTCTTT.

This clonotype was recorded many times. The chain links TRBV7-2 to TRBJ1-2; a possible D gene is TRBD1 (5 bases). This CDR3 has 17 residues. V lost 3 bases, J lost 5 bases, and 22 bases lay in between. Germline lookup yields CDR1 SGHTA and CDR2 FQGNSA. CDR3 loop: CASSFLGRDLNLYGYTF. CDR3 coding DNA: TGTGCCAGCAGCTTTCTCGGAAGGGACCTAAATCTATATGGCTACACCTTC. Full variable domain (remainder filled in from reference TRBV7-2 and TRBJ1-2): GAGVSQSPSNKVTEKGKDVELRCDPISGHTALYWYRQSLGQGLEFLIYFQGNSAPDKSGLPSDRFSAERTGGSVSTLTIQRTQQEDSAVYLCASSFLGRDLNLYGYTFGSGTRLTVV.

The sample holds many counts of this clonotype. This chain links TRBV25-1 with TRBJ2-3; the D gene is possibly TRBD1 (6 bases). In germline, CDR1 is MGHDK, CDR2 SYGVNS. Trimming removed 4 bases from V and 3 bases from J, with 8 bases in between. The CDR3 covers 13 residues. The CDR3 DNA is TGTGCCAGCAGTGTCCAGGGGACAGATACGCAGTATTTT. Translated, it gives CASSVQGTDTQYF.